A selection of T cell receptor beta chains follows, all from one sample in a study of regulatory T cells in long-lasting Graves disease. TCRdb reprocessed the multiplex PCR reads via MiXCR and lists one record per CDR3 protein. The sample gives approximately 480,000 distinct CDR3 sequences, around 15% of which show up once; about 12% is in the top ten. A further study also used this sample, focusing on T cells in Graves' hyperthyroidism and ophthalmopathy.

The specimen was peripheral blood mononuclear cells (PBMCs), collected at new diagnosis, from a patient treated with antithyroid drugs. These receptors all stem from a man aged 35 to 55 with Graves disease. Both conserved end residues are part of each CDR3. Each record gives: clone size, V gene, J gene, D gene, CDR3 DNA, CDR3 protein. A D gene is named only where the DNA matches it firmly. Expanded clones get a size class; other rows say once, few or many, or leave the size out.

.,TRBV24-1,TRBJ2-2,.,TGTGCCACCTCTAGGGTGGGCGCGACCGGGGAGCTGTTTTTT,CATSRVGATGELFF
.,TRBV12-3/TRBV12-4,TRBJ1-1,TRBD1,TGTGCCAGCAGACCGAGGCCAACCGACGACAGGGCGAGTGAAGCTTTCTTT,CASRPRPTDDRASEAFF
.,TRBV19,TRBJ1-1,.,TGTGCCAGTAGTGCTAAACTGAACACTGAAGCTTTCTTT,CASSAKLNTEAFF
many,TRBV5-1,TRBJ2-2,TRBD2,TGCGCCAGCAGCTTGTCTAGCGGTAACACCGGGGAGCTGTTTTTT,CASSLSSGNTGELFF
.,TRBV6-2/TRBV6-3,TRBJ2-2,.,TGTGCCAGCAGTTACCTGAAGGCCGGGGAGCTGTTTTTT,CASSYLKAGELFF
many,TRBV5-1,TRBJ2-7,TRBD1,TGCGCCAGCAGCACGGGACAGGGCCTCACCTACGAGCAGTACTTC,CASSTGQGLTYEQYF
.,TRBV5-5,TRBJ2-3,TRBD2,TGTGCCAGCAGCTTGGAACTAGCGGGCCTTACAGATACGCAGTATTTT,CASSLELAGLTDTQYF
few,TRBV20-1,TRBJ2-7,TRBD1,TGCAGTGCTACCACGATGGTCGGGACAGGCACAAATCAGCAGTACTTC,CSATTMVGTGTNQQYF
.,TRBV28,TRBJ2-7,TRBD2,TGTGCCAGGAGACTAGCGGGGGTCTACGAGCAGTACTTC,CARRLAGVYEQYF
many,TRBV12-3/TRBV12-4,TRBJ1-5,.,TGTGCCAGCAGTCGGGGGACGGCTAGCAATCAGCCCCAGCATTTT,CASSRGTASNQPQHF
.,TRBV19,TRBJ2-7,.,TGTGCCAGTAGTCCTCAAATAGCAGGGGCCTACGAGCAGTACTTC,CASSPQIAGAYEQYF
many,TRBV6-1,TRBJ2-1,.,TGTGCCAGCACCCGACAGTCCAATGAGCAGTTCTTC,CASTRQSNEQFF
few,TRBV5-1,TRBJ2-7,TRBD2,TGCGCCAGCAGCTTGAGCCTAGCGGGAGGAATGAGTGCGTACGAGCAGTACTTC,CASSLSLAGGMSAYEQYF
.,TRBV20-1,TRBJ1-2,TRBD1,TGCAGTGCTAGAGATTTGGGACAGGGGGCGGCCTATGGCTACACCTTC,CSARDLGQGAAYGYTF
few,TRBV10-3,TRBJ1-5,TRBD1,TGTGCCATCAGAGGGACAGGAGATAATCAGCCCCAGCATTTT,CAIRGTGDNQPQHF
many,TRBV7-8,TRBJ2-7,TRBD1,TGTGCCAGCAGCTTCCAGGGGGCCGCCTACGAGCAGTACTTC,CASSFQGAAYEQYF
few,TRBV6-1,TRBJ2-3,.,TGTGCCAGCAGCTGGGACGCTAGCTTGGTCAGCACAGATACGCAGTATTTT,CASSWDASLVSTDTQYF
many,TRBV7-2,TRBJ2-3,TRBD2,TGTGCCAGCAGCCGCGGACTAGCTCGGGCGGGGGCCACAGATACGCAGTATTTT,CASSRGLARAGATDTQYF
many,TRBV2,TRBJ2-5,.,TGTGCCAGCAGTGGGGCCCAAGAGACCCAGTACTTC,CASSGAQETQYF
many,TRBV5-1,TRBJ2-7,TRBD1,TGTGCCAGCAGCTTGTTGATGTTAGGGACAGGGGTACACGAGCAGTACTTC,CASSLLMLGTGVHEQYF
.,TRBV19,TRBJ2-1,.,TGTGCCAGTAGTTTTGAGCCGAGCTCCTACAATGAGCAGTTCTTC,CASSFEPSSYNEQFF
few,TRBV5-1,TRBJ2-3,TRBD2,TGCGCCAGCAGCTTAGTATGGCGGGAGGGCCCAAAGGATACGCAGTATTTT,CASSLVWREGPKDTQYF
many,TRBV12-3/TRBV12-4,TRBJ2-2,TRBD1,TGTGCCAGCAGTGGGGGGACAGGGGGCACCGGGGAGCTGTTTTTT,CASSGGTGGTGELFF
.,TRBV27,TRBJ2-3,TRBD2,TGTGCCAGCAGCCCTCTTCGGGGGGGAGCCACAGATACGCAGTATTTT,CASSPLRGGATDTQYF
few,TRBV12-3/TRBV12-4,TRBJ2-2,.,TGTGCCAGCAGAAATCTCGTTGGGTGGGTGACCGGGGAGCTGTTTTTT,CASRNLVGWVTGELFF
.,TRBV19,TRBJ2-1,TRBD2,TGTGCCAGTAGTATAGGGGGACTAGTCGGGTATGAGCAGTTCTTC,CASSIGGLVGYEQFF
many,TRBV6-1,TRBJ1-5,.,TGTGCCAGCAGTGAAGCTCCGGGAAACAATCAGCCCCAGCATTTT,CASSEAPGNNQPQHF
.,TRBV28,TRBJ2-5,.,TGTGCCAGCCTGGGAGGAGGCCAAGAGACCCAGTACTTC,CASLGGGQETQYF
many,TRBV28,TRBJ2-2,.,TGTGCCAGCAGCGACAGGTTGGCGAACACCGGGGAGCTGTTTTTT,CASSDRLANTGELFF
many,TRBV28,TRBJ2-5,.,TGTGCCAGCAGCCTCAACCTACTTAACCAGTACTTC,CASSLNLLNQYF
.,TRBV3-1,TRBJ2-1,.,TGTGCCAGCAGCCTTCGACTGGTCTCCTACAATGAGCAGTTCTTC,CASSLRLVSYNEQFF
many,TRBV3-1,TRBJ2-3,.,TGTGCCAGCAGCCGGTCGGGCATAGATACGCAGTATTTT,CASSRSGIDTQYF
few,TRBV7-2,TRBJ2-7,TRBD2,TGTGCCAGCAGCTTAAAGGGGACTAGCAGATACGAGCAGTACTTC,CASSLKGTSRYEQYF
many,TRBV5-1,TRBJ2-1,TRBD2,TGCGCCAGCAGCTCGGGACTAGCGGGAAGCAATGAGCAGTTCTTC,CASSSGLAGSNEQFF
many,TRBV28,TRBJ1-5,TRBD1,TGTGCCAGCAGTCGTAACAGGGGGAGTCAGCCCCAGCATTTT,CASSRNRGSQPQHF
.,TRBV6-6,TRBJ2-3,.,TGTGCCAGCAGTTACTCGGCGGTTCCCACAGATACGCAGTATTTT,CASSYSAVPTDTQYF
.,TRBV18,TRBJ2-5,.,TGTGCCAGCTCGCCTTTCTCCGGGACCCAAGAGACCCAGTACTTC,CASSPFSGTQETQYF
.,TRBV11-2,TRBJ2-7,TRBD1,TGTGCCAGCAGCCCCTGGACAGGGACCTACAATGAGCAGTACTTC,CASSPWTGTYNEQYF
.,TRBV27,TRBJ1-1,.,TGTGCCAGCAGTTCCAAGGAGGGCATGAACACTGAAGCTTTCTTT,CASSSKEGMNTEAFF
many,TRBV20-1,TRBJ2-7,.,TGCAGTGCTAGTAAGGGTAAGAGGAGTAGCCACGAGCAGTACTTC,CSASKGKRSSHEQYF
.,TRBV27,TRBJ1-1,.,TGTGCCAGCAGTTTCTCAGGGGCAGCTTTCTTT,CASSFSGAAFF
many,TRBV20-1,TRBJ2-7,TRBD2,TGCAGTGCGGGGACTAGCGTAACCTACGAGCAGTACTTC,CSAGTSVTYEQYF
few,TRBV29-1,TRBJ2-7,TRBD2,TGCAGCGTTGAAGATCGGATAGCGGGAGGGGTCTACGAGCAGTACTTC,CSVEDRIAGGVYEQYF
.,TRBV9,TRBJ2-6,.,TGTGCCAGCAGCGTAGAGAGCTCTGGGGCCAACGTCCTGACTTTC,CASSVESSGANVLTF
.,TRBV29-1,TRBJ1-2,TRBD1,TGCAGCGCGGTGCCGGGACAGAAGTCCGGGAATGATGGCTACACCTTC,CSAVPGQKSGNDGYTF
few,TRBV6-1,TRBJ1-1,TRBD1,TGTGCCAGCAACAAACTCGGACAGGGGACGAACACTGAAGCTTTCTTT,CASNKLGQGTNTEAFF
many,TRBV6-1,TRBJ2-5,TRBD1,TGTGCCAGCAGTGCGACAGGGACCGAGGAGACCCAGTACTTC,CASSATGTEETQYF